The 17 T cell receptor beta chains below come from one sample, sequenced in a study of cytomegalovirus exposure and HLA in healthy donors. The PCR had 60 Vbeta and 13 Jbeta primers. Profiling relied on immunoSEQ multiplex PCR, and the TCRdb table lists in-frame clones only, not all of them. The table shows 85,000 to 95,000 clones, with roughly 8.2% occurring only once. The source material was PBMCs. These receptors all stem from a man aged 50 to 60 in good health and CMV-seronegative.

V is TRBV9 and J is TRBJ2-6; the D is unclear. Deletions cut 4 bases from V and 2 bases from J, with 7 bases between. The V gene's germline CDR1 is SGDLS and CDR2 YYNGEE. This CDR3 has 14 amino acids. The CDR3 nucleotides read TGTGCCAGCAGCCCTAGTACTGGGGCCAACGTCCTGACTTTC. Protein: CASSPSTGANVLTF.

This clone was counted only a few times. CDR3 loop: CASESTGFGSGNTIYF. CDR3 sequence (DNA): TGTGCCAGTGAGAGTACAGGGTTTGGCTCTGGAAACACCATATATTTT. The rearrangement links TRBV19 to TRBJ1-3, with D possibly TRBD1 on 6 matching bases. The V gene's germline CDR1 is LNHDA and CDR2 SQIVND (reference sequence). The CDR3 loop spans 16 amino acids. Trimming pared 8 bases from V and 0 bases from J, leaving 17 bases between.

In this sample, this clone turned up a few times. CDR3 protein: CASGRGSGQRETQYF. The DNA of the CDR3 is TGTGCCAGCGGGAGGGGAAGCGGTCAAAGGGAGACCCAGTACTTC. The chain combines TRBV6-1 with TRBJ2-5; TRBD2 aligns across 7 bases. Germline CDR1 and CDR2: MNHNS and SASEGT. This CDR3 is built from 15 residues. Losses at the gene ends were 8 bases for V and 5 bases for J; bases not matched to a gene: 14.

This chain connects TRBV11-2 to TRBJ2-5; D remains ambiguous. The CDR3 totals 13 residues. Germline CDR1 reads SGHAT; CDR2 reads FQNNGV. Trimming removed 3 bases at V and 2 bases at J, with 7 bases between. DNA of the CDR3: TGTGCCAGCAGCTTTACAGAGCAAGAGACCCAGTACTTC. This sequence encodes CASSFTEQETQYF.

This clone was picked up a small number of times. A read error may produce the germline difference seen at one junction end. This rearrangement joins TRBV7-7 to TRBJ1-5; no reliable D call. This CDR3 is built from 16 residues. Germline CDR1 reads SSHAT; CDR2 reads FNYEAQ (reference sequence). CDR3: CASSQYKKDSNQPQHF. The CDR3 DNA reads as TGTGCTAGCAGCCAGTACAAGAAAGATAGCAATCAGCCCCAGCATTTT. The whole variable domain, filled in from reference TRBV7-7 and TRBJ1-5, reads GAGVSQSPRYKVTKRGQDVTLRCDPISSHATLYWYQQALGQGPEFLTYFNYEAQPDKSGLPSDRFSAERPEGSISTLTIQRTEQRDSAMYRCASSQYKKDSNQPQHFGDGTRLSIL.

This clone has a handful of counts. The rearrangement links TRBV6-5 to TRBJ2-1; TRBD1 matches 7 bases. The CDR3 runs to 15 residues. Germline V gene data show CDR1 as MNHEY and CDR2 as SVGAGI. V gave up 6 bases and J gave up 2 bases; unmatched junction bases: 7. The DNA of the CDR3 is TGTGCCAGCAGGAGGGGGCAGGGCACCTACAATGAGCAGTTCTTC. The encoded protein is CASRRGQGTYNEQFF.

V is TRBV5-1 and J is TRBJ1-1; D remains unclear. Germline CDR1 is SGHRS and CDR2 is YFSETQ. The CDR3 is 13 residues long. Trimming shortened V by 2 bases and J by 0 bases, and 5 bases separated the two germline ends. Here the CDR3 reads CASSFELNTEAFF. CDR3 nucleotide sequence: TGCGCCAGCAGCTTCGAGCTGAACACTGAAGCTTTCTTT.

This clone was seen only a few times. The V gene is TRBV9, the J gene TRBJ1-1; 11 bases line up with TRBD1. Trimming removed 7 bases from V and 4 bases from J; junction bases left unmatched: 12. The CDR3 length is 16 residues. Germline loops: CDR1 SGDLS, CDR2 YYNGEE. CDR3: CASGPQHGTGGTEAFF. In DNA, the CDR3 is TGTGCCAGCGGTCCCCAACACGGGACAGGGGGCACTGAAGCTTTCTTT.

The chain recombines TRBV5-4 with TRBJ2-1; TRBD2 agrees at 11 bases. The J segment lost 7 bases and the V segment lost 4 bases, leaving 4 bases of the junction unmatched. This CDR3 has 14 amino acids. CDR1 is SGHNT and CDR2 is YYREEE in the germline V gene (reference sequence). The CDR3 sequence: CASSPRLAGNEQFF. The CDR3 DNA sequence: TGTGCCAGCAGCCCGAGACTAGCGGGAAATGAGCAGTTCTTC.

The chain carries TRBV27 and TRBJ1-1, with D possibly being TRBD1 (6 bases). Germline CDR1 reads MNHEY; CDR2 reads SMNVEV (reference sequence). The V gene lost 5 bases and the J gene lost 4 bases, with 23 bases spanning the gap. There are 17 residues in the CDR3. The CDR3 reads CASSLVGRGRGGTEAFF. In nucleotides, the CDR3 is TGTGCCAGCAGTCTAGTAGGGAGGGGCAGGGGAGGCACTGAAGCTTTCTTT.

This clone was picked up a small number of times. J is TRBJ1-2 and V is TRBV5-8; 7 positions agree with TRBD1. With 4 bases clipped from V and 3 bases from J, the junction kept 6 bases outside the gene matches. The CDR3 extends over 14 amino acids. Germline V gene sequence: CDR1 SGHTS, CDR2 YDEGEE. The chain's CDR3 is CASSITGADYGYTF. CDR3 DNA: TGTGCCAGCAGCATAACAGGGGCGGACTATGGCTACACCTTC.

V usage is TRBV13 and J usage is TRBJ1-1, with TRBD1 identical over 8 bases. In germline, CDR1 is PRHDT, CDR2 FYEKMQ (reference sequence). V shed 4 bases and J 2 bases; nucleotides not matched to a gene: 6. The CDR3 covers 15 residues. CDR3 protein: CASSSGQGGNTEAFF. The CDR3 coding sequence is TGTGCCAGCAGCTCTGGACAGGGTGGCAACACTGAAGCTTTCTTT.

The chain has TRBV28 and TRBJ2-3, with 9 bases identical to TRBD1. The germline V gene encodes CDR1 MDHEN and CDR2 SYDVKM. This CDR3 contains 17 residues. The J segment lost 8 bases and the V segment lost 6 bases, leaving 18 bases of the junction unmatched. This chain's CDR3 is CASRTPGTGRWGGTQYF. The CDR3 bases are TGTGCCAGCAGGACCCCGGGGACAGGGAGGTGGGGAGGTACGCAGTATTTT.

The genes are TRBV29-1 and TRBJ2-3, with 11 bases identical to TRBD2. The junction had 5 bases not matched to a gene; V was cut back by 2 bases and J by 4 bases. Germline V gene sequence: CDR1 SQVTM, CDR2 ANQGSEA. The CDR3 contains 15 residues. The CDR3, as DNA: TGCAGCGTTGAACCGCTAGCGGGAGGTGCAGATACGCAGTATTTT. Its protein product is CSVEPLAGGADTQYF.

This clone was picked up a small number of times. This chain connects TRBV6-1 to TRBJ1-5; a possible D gene is TRBD1 (6 bases). In germline, CDR1 is MNHNS, CDR2 SASEGT. The CDR3 is 16 residues long. V was shortened by 4 bases and J by 2 bases, with 15 bases between the two germline ends. In DNA form, the CDR3 reads TGTGCCAGCAGTGCCTACCGGGACATTGGCAATCAGCCCCAGCATTTT. Protein: CASSAYRDIGNQPQHF.

This clone was observed a few times. The chain carries TRBV7-6 and TRBJ2-7; 10 bases agree with TRBD2. J was trimmed by 1 base and V by 0 bases; bases with no gene match: 3. The CDR3 contains 16 residues. Germline CDR1 SGHVS, CDR2 FNYEAQ. The CDR3 here is CASSLAASGGSYEQYF. For the CDR3, the DNA is TGTGCCAGCAGCTTAGCTGCTAGCGGGGGTTCCTACGAGCAGTACTTC.

This clone was observed a few times. The same CDR3 also results from other DNA sequences found in this sample. The chain couples TRBV19 to TRBJ2-7, with 11 bases fitting TRBD1. J was trimmed by 1 base and V by 4 bases; bases with no gene match: 0. CDR3 size: 14 residues. Germline lookup yields CDR1 LNHDA and CDR2 SQIVND (reference sequence). The CDR3 sequence is CASSRDRGSYEQYF. The CDR3 nucleotides read TGTGCCAGTAGTAGGGACAGGGGGTCCTACGAGCAGTACTTC. Variable domain in full (rest from reference TRBV19 and TRBJ2-7): DGGITQSPKYLFRKEGQNVTLSCEQNLNHDAMYWYRQDPGQGLRLIYYSQIVNDFQKGDIAEGYSVSREKKESFPLTVTSAQKNPTAFYLCASSRDRGSYEQYFGPGTRLTVT.